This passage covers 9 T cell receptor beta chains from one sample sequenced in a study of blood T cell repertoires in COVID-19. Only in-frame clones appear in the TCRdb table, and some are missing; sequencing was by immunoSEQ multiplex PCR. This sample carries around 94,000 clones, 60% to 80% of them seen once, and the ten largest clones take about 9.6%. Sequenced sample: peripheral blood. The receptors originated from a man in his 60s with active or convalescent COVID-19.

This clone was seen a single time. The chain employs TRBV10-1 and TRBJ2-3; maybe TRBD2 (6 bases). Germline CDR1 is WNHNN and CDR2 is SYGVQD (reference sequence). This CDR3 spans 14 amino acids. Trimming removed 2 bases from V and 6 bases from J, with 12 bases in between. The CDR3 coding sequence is TGCGCCAGCAGTGAGGCGATCCGGGGGGATACGCAGTATTTT. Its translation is CASSEAIRGDTQYF.

This CDR3 is CASNRGAGGGYTF. As DNA, the CDR3 is TGTGCCAGCAACCGCGGGGCTGGTGGGGGCTACACCTTC. The rearrangement links TRBV28 to TRBJ1-2, with TRBD1 as a possible D gene (5 bases). Germline V gene data show CDR1 as MDHEN and CDR2 as SYDVKM. The CDR3 loop spans 13 amino acids. The V gene lost 7 bases and the J gene lost 8 bases, with 17 bases spanning the gap.

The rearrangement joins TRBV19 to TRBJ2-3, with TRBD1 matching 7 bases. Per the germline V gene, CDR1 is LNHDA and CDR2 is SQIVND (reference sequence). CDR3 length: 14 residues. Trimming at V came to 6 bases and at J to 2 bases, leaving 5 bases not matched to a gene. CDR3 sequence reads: CASSQGVFTDTQYF. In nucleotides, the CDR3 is TGTGCCAGTAGCCAGGGGGTATTCACAGATACGCAGTATTTT. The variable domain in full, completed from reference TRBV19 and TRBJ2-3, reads DGGITQSPKYLFRKEGQNVTLSCEQNLNHDAMYWYRQDPGQGLRLIYYSQIVNDFQKGDIAEGYSVSREKKESFPLTVTSAQKNPTAFYLCASSQGVFTDTQYFGPGTRLTVL.

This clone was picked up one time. In nucleotides, the CDR3 is TGTGCCAGTAGTATCGGGGGTGGAGGGCCCAATCAGCCCCAGCATTTT. Amino acid sequence: CASSIGGGGPNQPQHF. The V call is TRBV19, the J call TRBJ1-5; D is possibly TRBD1 (5 bases). Trimming shortened V by 3 bases and J by 3 bases, and 15 bases separated the two germline ends. The CDR3 has 16 residues. CDR1 LNHDA and CDR2 SQIVND come from the germline V gene (reference sequence).

The CDR3 reads CASSDRTGYNEQFF. Written as DNA, the CDR3 is TGTGCCAGCAGTGACAGGACAGGTTACAATGAGCAGTTCTTC. This chain links TRBV2 with TRBJ2-1; 7 bases agree with TRBD1. The CDR3 runs to 14 residues. J lost 4 bases, V lost 3 bases, and 3 bases had no gene match. Germline CDR1 reads SNHLY; CDR2 reads FYNNEI. The full variable domain, with the rest looked up from reference TRBV2 and TRBJ2-1, is EPEVTQTPSHQVTQMGQEVILRCVPISNHLYFYWYRQILGQKVEFLVSFYNNEISEKSEIFDDQFSVERPDGSNFTLKIRSTKLEDSAMYFCASSDRTGYNEQFFGPGTRLTVL.

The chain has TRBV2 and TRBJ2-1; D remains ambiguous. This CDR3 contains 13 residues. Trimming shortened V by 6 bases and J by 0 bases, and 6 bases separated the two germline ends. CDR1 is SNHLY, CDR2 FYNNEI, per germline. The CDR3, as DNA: TGTGCCAGCAGCTGGGCCTCCTACAATGAGCAGTTCTTC. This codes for CASSWASYNEQFF.

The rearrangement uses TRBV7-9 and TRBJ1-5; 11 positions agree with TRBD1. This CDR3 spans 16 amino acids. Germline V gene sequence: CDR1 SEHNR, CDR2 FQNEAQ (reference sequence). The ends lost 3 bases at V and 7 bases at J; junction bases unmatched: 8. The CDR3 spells CASSFYGQGATQPQHF. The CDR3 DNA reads TGTGCCAGCAGCTTCTACGGACAGGGGGCGACGCAGCCCCAGCATTTT.

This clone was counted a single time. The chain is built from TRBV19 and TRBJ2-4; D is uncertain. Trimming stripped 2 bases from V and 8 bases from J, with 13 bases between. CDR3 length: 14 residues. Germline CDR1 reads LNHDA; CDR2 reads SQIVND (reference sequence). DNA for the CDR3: TGTGCCAGTAGTATAATCCCTACGTTGGACATTCAGTACTTC. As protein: CASSIIPTLDIQYF. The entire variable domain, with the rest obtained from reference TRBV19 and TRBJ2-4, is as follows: DGGITQSPKYLFRKEGQNVTLSCEQNLNHDAMYWYRQDPGQGLRLIYYSQIVNDFQKGDIAEGYSVSREKKESFPLTVTSAQKNPTAFYLCASSIIPTLDIQYFGAGTRLSVL.

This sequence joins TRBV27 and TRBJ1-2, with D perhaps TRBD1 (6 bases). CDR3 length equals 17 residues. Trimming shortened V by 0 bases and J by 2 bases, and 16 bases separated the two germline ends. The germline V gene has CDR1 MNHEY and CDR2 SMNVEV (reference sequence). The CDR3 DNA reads TGTGCCAGCAGTTTATCCTGGTTACAGGGAGGGAACTATGGCTACACCTTC. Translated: CASSLSWLQGGNYGYTF.